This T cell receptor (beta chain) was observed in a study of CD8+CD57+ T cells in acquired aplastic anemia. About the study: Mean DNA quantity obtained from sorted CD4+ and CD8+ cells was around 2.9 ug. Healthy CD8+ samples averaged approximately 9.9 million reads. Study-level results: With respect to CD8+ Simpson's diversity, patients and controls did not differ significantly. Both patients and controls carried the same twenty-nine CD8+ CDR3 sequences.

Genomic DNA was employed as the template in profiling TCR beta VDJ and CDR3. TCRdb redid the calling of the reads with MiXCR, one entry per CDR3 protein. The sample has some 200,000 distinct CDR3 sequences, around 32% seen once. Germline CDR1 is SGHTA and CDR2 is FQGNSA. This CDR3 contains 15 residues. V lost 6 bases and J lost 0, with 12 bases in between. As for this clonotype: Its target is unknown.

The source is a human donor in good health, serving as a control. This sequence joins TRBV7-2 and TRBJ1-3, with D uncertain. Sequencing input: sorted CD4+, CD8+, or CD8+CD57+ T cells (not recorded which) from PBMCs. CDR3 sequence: CASSPLVPSGNTIYF. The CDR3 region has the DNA TGTGCCAGCAGTCCCCTAGTACCCTCTGGAAACACCATATATTTT.